This record looks at one TCR beta chain sequence and its context. Its antigen is undetermined. The data belong to a study of post-analysis software for immune sequencing data. Study context: Relapsing-remitting, secondary progressive and progressive-relapsing forms made up the multiple sclerosis disease courses. Study observations and caveats: Patients used a few TRBV segments, including TRBV5-6, TRBV5-1 and TRBV20-1, more often than controls. Among multiple sclerosis patients, normalized Chao1 diversity was significantly below that of controls. F-measure co-clustering was strong for batch-matched samples.

The TCR beta cDNA libraries carried unique molecular identifiers. MiXCR was run by TCRdb on the PCR reads, yielding one entry per CDR3 protein. The profile covers about half a million distinct CDR3 sequences, with roughly 45% appearing a single time and roughly an eighth taken by the ten largest. The V segment lost 5 bases and the J segment 2 bases; nucleotides outside the gene matches: 6. The CDR3 sequence is 14 residues long. Germline-derived CDR1 and CDR2 are SQVTM and ANQGSEA. The clonotype was recovered from a girl under 18 with multiple sclerosis. The sequenced sample consisted of blood. The chain joins TRBV29-1 to TRBJ2-1; TRBD2 agrees at 7 bases. CDR3 loop: CSVCRAGTYNEQFF. As DNA, the CDR3 is TGCAGCGTTTGCCGAGCGGGGACCTACAATGAGCAGTTCTTC.